This T cell receptor (beta chain) was profiled in a study of blood T cells in healthy people across ages. Unmatched junction bases numbered 8, after V lost 2 bases and J lost 1 base. CDR1 is DFQATT and CDR2 is SNEGSKA in the germline V gene (reference sequence). The CDR3 runs 18 residues. Healthy Caucasian individuals from Russia aged roughly 6 to 90 served as donors. The total RNA that was extracted per sample amounted to at least 6 micrograms. A second PCR, run for roughly 7 to 11 cycles, used a sample-barcoded 5' primer plus a J-beta primer mix. TCRdb used MiXCR to reprocess the 5' RACE reads, holding one entry per CDR3 protein. The table has 600,000 to 1,000,000 distinct CDR3 sequences, 55% to 70% seen once; the top ten hold about 20%. Concerning this clonotype itself: Its antigen remains unknown.

Study-wide points: More naive CD4+ cells and higher diversity were found in long-lived than in aged donors. The fall in TCR beta diversity per million T cells was roughly linear with age.

V and J are TRBV20-1 and TRBJ2-3; the match to TRBD2 covers 14 bases. Source material: blood. This clonotype was obtained from a young man in good health. In nucleotides, the CDR3 is TGCAGTGCTAGAATCGGACTAGCGGGAGGATCTGGCACAGATACGCAGTATTTT. The encoded protein is CSARIGLAGGSGTDTQYF.